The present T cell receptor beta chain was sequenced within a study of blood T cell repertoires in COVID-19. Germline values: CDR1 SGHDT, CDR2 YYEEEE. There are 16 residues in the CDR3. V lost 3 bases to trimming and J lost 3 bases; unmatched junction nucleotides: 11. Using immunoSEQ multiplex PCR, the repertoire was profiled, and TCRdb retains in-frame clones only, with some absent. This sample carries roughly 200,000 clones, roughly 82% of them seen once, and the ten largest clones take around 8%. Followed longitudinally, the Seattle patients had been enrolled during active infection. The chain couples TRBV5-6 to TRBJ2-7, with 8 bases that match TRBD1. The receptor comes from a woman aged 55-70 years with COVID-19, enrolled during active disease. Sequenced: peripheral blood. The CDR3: CASSSNRDRPFYEQYF. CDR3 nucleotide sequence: TGTGCCAGCAGCTCCAATCGGGACAGGCCATTCTACGAGCAGTACTTC.